This T cell receptor (beta chain) appears in the sequencing data of a study of blood T cell repertoires in COVID-19. Assay used: immunoSEQ multiplex PCR; TCRdb lists only in-frame clones, some missing. Here the sample spans some 42,000 clones, under 90% being singletons. This clone was counted once. The CDR3 is made up of 12 amino acids. V gave up 1 base and J gave up 11 bases, with 10 bases separating them. The germline V gene encodes CDR1 KGHDR and CDR2 SFDVKD. This chain connects TRBV24-1 to TRBJ1-1; D call uncertain. The sequence derives from a human donor in a cohort sampled during active COVID-19. The sequenced material came from peripheral blood. This chain's CDR3 is CATSDFRGVAFF. The CDR3, as DNA: TGTGCCACCAGTGATTTCCGGGGAGTCGCTTTCTTT.